Listed here is a single T cell receptor (beta chain). Its antigen is not identified. The CDR3 runs 14 residues. Germline CDR1 reads SGDLS; CDR2 reads YYNGEE. Trimming took 0 bases from V and 5 from J, leaving 10 bases between them. Produced via immunoSEQ multiplex PCR; TCRdb's table is partial and in-frame only. The sample yields roughly 67,000 clones, about 88% seen once. This record belongs to a study of T cell responses to AZD1222 COVID-19 vaccine. Findings and limits, study-wide: Donors skewed white British and female; clonal diversity was possibly underestimated.

This receptor was identified in an adult in good health. The chain couples TRBV9 to TRBJ2-3; D possibly corresponds to TRBD2 (5 bases). This specimen was peripheral blood, taken on day 0 of AZD1222 vaccination. The CDR3 nucleotides read TGTGCCAGCAGCGTAGGGGAGTGGTTAGATACGCAGTATTTT. It encodes CASSVGEWLDTQYF.